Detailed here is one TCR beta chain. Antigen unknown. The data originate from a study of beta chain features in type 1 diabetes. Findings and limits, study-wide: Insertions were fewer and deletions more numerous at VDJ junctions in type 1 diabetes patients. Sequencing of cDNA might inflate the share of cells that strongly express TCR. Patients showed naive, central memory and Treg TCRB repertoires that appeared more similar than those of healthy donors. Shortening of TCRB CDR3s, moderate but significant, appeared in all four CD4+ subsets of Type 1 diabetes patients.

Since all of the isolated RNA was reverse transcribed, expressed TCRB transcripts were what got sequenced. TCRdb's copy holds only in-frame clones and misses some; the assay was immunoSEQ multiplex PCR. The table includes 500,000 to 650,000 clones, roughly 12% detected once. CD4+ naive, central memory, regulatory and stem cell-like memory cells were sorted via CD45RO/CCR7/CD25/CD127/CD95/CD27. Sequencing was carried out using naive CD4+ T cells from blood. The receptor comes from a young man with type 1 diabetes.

CDR3 sequence reads: CASTRARSYNEQFF. The CDR3 nucleotides read TGTGCCAGCACCAGGGCTCGGAGCTACAATGAGCAGTTCTTC. The chain employs TRBV27 and TRBJ2-1; D perhaps matches TRBD1 (5 bases). This CDR3 has 14 residues. Per the germline V gene, CDR1 is MNHEY and CDR2 is SMNVEV (reference sequence). Trimming cost V 7 bases and J 3 bases, with 13 bases left between them.